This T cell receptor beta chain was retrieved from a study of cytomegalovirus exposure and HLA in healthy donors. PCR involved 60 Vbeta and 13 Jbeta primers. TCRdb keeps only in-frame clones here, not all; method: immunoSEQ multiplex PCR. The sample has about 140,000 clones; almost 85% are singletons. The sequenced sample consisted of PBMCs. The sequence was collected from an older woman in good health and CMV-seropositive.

CDR3 sequence: CASSFPPPTRLAGLYNEQFF. For the CDR3, the DNA is TGCGCCAGCAGCTTTCCCCCCCCGACAAGACTAGCGGGCTTATACAATGAGCAGTTCTTC. The chain carries TRBV5-1 and TRBJ2-1; TRBD2 agrees at 10 bases. The CDR3 consists of 20 residues. Germline assignment: CDR1 SGHRS and CDR2 YFSETQ. The J segment lost 4 bases and the V segment lost 2 bases, leaving 18 bases of the junction unmatched.